The present T cell receptor beta chain was sequenced within a study of cytotoxic CD8 clonotypes in ibrutinib-treated CLL. Study details: The taking of response samples occurred after a median roughly twelve months of treatment, with a range of 6 to 36.

The protocol was immunoSEQ multiplex PCR, while the TCRdb copy is restricted to in-frame clones and leaves out a portion. The sample has approximately 74,000 clones; around 84% are singletons. Study results and caveats: Clonality was higher at ibrutinib response and returned toward baseline at progression. Clonality correlated strongly with circulating CD8+ T cells and exceeded age-matched healthy donors at baseline.

A word on this clone: The antigen is unknown.

V lost 0 bases and J lost 7, with 10 bases in between. Germline assignment: CDR1 GTSNPN and CDR2 SVGIG (reference sequence). CDR3 length: 13 amino acids. V and J are TRBV30 and TRBJ1-5; D gene uncertain. The sequence was collected from a human donor with chronic lymphocytic leukemia. This sample comprised PBMCs, obtained at disease progression, from a patient treated with ibrutinib. The chain's CDR3 is CAWSVWGGQPQHF. The CDR3 DNA reads TGTGCCTGGAGTGTGTGGGGAGGGCAGCCCCAGCATTTT.